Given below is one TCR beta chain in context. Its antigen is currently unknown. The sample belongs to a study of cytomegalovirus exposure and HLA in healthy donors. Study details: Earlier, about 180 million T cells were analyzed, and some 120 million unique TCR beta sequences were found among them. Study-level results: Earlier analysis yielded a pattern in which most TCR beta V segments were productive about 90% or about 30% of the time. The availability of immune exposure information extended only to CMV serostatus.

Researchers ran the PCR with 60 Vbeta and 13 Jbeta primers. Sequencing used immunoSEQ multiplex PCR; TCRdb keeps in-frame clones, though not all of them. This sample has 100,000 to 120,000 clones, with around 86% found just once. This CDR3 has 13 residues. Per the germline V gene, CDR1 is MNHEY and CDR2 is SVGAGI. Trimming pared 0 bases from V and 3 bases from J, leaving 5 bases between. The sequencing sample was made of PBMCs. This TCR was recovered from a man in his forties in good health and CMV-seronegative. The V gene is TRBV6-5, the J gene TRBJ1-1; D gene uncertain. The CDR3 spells CASSYSRHTEAFF. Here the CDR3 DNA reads TGTGCCAGCAGTTACTCGAGGCACACTGAAGCTTTCTTT.